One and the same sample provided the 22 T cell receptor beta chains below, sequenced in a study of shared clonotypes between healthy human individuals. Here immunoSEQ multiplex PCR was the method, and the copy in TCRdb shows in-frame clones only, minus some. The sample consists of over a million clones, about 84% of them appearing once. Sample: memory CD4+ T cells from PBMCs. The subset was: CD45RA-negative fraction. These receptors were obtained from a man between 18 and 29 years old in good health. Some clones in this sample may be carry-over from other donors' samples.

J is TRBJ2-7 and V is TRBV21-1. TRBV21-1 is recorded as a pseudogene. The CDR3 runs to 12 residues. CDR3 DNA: TGTGCCAGCAGGAAACCGCCCTACGAGCAGTACTTC. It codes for CASRKPPYEQYF.

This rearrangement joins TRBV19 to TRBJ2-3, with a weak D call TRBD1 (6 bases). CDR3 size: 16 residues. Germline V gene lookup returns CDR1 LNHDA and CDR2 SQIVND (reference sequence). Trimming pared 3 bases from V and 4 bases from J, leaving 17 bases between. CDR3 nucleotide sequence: TGTGCCAGTAGTATCTCAGGGGAAGCCAGGGCAGATACGCAGTATTTT. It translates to CASSISGEARADTQYF.

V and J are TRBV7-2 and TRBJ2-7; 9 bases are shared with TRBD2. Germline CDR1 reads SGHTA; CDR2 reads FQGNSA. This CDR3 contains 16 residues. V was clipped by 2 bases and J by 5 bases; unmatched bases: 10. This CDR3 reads CASSLSPGLASNEQYF. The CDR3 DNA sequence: TGTGCCAGCAGCTTAAGTCCGGGACTAGCCAGTAACGAGCAGTACTTC.

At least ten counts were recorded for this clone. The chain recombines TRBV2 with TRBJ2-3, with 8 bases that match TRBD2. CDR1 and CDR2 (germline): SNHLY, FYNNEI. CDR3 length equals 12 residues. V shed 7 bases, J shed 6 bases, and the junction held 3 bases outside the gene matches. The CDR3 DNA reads TGTGCCAGCAAAAGACTAGCGGATACGCAGTATTTT. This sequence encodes CASKRLADTQYF.

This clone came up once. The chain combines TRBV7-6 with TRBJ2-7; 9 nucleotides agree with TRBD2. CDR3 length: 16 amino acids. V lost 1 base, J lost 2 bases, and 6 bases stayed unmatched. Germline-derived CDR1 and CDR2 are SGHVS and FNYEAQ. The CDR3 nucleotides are TGTGCCAGCAGCTTAGGGGGAGGGACTAGCCCCTACGAGCAGTACTTC. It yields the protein CASSLGGGTSPYEQYF.

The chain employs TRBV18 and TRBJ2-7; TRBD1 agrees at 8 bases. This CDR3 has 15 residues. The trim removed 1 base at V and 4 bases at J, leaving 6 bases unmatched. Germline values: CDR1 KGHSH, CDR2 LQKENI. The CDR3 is CASSPRGTGYYEQYF. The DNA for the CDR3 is TGTGCCAGCTCACCACGCGGGACAGGTTATTACGAGCAGTACTTC.

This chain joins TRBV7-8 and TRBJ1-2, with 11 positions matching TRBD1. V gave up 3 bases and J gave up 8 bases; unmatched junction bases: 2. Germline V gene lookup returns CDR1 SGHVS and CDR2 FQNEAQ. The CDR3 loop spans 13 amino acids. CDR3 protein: CASSLDRGHGYTF. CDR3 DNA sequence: TGTGCCAGCAGCTTGGACAGGGGGCACGGCTACACCTTC.

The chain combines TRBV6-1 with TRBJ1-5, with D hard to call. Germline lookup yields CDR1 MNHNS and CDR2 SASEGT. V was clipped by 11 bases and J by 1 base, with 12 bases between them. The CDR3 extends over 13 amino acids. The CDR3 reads CAYATHSNQPQHF. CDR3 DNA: TGTGCCTACGCCACCCACAGCAATCAGCCCCAGCATTTT.

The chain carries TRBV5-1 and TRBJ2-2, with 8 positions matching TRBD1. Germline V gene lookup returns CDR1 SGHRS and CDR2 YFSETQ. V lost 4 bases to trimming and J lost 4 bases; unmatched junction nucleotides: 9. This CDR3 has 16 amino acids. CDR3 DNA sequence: TGCGCCAGCAGCATGCAAGGACAGGGCGGCACCGGGGAGCTGTTTTTT. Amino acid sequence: CASSMQGQGGTGELFF.

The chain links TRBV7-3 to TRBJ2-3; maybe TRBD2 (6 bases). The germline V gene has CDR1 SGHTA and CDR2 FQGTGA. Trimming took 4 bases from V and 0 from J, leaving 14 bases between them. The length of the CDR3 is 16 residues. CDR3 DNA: TGTGCCAGCAGCTCGAAGGGGCGGGGTAGCACAGATACGCAGTATTTT. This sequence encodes CASSSKGRGSTDTQYF.

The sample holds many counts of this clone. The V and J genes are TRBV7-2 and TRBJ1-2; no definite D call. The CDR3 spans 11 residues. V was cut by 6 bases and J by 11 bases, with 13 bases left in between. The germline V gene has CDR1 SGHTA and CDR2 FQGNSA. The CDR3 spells CASSSHPLYTF. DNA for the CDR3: TGTGCCAGCAGTTCTCACCCTCTATACACCTTC.

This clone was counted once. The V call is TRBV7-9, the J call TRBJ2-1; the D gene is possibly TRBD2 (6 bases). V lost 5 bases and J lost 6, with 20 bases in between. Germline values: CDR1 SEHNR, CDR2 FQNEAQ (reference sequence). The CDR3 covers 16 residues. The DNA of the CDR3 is TGTGCCAGCAGCCCCTTGGGGGGAGTCTGGGGCAATGAGCAGTTCTTC. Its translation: CASSPLGGVWGNEQFF.

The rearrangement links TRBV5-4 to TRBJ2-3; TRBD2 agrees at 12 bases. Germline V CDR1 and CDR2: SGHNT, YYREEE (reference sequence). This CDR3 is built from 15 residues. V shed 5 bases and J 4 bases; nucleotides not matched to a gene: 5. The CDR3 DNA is TGTGCCAGCAGACCGACTAGCGGGAGAGCAGATACGCAGTATTTT. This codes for CASRPTSGRADTQYF.

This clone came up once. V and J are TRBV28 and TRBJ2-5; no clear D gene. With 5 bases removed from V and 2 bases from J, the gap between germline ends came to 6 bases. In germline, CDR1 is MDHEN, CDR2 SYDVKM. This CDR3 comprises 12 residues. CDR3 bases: TGTGCCAGCAGTACTGGACAAGAGACCCAGTACTTC. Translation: CASSTGQETQYF. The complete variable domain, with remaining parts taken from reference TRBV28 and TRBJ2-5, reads DVKVTQSSRYLVKRTGEKVFLECVQDMDHENMFWYRQDPGLGLRLIYFSYDVKMKEKGDIPEGYSVSREKKERFSLILESASTNQTSMYLCASSTGQETQYFGPGTRLLVL.

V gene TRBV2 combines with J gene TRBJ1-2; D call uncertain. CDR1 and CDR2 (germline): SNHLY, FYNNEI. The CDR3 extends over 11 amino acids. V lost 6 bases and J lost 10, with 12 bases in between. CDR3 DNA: TGTGCCAGCAGCCCTCTGGCGTCCTACACCTTC. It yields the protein CASSPLASYTF. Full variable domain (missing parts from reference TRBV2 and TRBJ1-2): EPEVTQTPSHQVTQMGQEVILRCVPISNHLYFYWYRQILGQKVEFLVSFYNNEISEKSEIFDDQFSVERPDGSNFTLKIRSTKLEDSAMYFCASSPLASYTFGSGTRLTVV.

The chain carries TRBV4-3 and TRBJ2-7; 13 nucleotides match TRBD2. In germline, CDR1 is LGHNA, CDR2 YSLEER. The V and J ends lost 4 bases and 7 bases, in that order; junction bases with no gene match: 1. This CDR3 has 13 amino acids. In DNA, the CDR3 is TGCGCCAGCAGCCCGGGACTAGCGGGGGAGCAGTACTTC. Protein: CASSPGLAGEQYF.

The CDR3 DNA sequence: TGTGCCAGCAGCTCATTTAGGGGTAGCCAAGGAGATGGGCAGTACTTC. Its protein product is CASSSFRGSQGDGQYF. The chain joins TRBV7-2 to TRBJ2-7; a possible D gene is TRBD1 (5 bases). V was shortened by 4 bases and J by 9 bases, with 25 bases between the two germline ends. The germline V gene encodes CDR1 SGHTA and CDR2 FQGNSA. This CDR3 is 16 amino acids long.

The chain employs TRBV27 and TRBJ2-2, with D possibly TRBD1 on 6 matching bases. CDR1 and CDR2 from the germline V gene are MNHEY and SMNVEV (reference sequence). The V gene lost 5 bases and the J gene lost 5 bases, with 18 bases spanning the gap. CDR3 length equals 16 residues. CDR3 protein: CASSPHRTETTGELFF. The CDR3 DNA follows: TGTGCCAGCAGTCCCCATCGGACAGAGACAACCGGGGAGCTGTTTTTT.

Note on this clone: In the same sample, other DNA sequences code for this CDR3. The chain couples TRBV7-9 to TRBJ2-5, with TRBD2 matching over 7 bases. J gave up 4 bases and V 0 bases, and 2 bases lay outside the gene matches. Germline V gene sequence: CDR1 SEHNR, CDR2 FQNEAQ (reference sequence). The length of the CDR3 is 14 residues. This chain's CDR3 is CASSLAGGRETQYF. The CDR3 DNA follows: TGTGCCAGCAGCTTAGCGGGGGGGAGAGAGACCCAGTACTTC.

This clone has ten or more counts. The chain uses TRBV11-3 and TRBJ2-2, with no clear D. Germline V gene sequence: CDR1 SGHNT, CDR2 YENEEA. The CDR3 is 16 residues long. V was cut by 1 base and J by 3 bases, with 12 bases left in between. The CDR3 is CASSLGTADYTGELFF. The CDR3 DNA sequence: TGTGCCAGCAGCTTAGGAACGGCAGATTACACCGGGGAGCTGTTTTTT.

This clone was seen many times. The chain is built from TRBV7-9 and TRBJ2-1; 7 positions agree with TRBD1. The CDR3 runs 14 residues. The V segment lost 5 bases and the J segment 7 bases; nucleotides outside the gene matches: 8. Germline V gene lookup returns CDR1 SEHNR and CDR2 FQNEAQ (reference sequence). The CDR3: CASSPDRVVNEQFF. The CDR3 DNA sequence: TGTGCCAGCAGCCCCGACAGGGTTGTGAATGAGCAGTTCTTC.

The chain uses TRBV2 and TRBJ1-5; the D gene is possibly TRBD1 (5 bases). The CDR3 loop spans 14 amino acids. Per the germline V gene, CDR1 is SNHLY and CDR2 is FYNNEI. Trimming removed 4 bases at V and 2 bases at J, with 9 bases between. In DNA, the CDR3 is TGTGCCAGCAGTGGTGGGGGGGGCAATCAGCCCCAGCATTTT. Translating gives CASSGGGGNQPQHF.